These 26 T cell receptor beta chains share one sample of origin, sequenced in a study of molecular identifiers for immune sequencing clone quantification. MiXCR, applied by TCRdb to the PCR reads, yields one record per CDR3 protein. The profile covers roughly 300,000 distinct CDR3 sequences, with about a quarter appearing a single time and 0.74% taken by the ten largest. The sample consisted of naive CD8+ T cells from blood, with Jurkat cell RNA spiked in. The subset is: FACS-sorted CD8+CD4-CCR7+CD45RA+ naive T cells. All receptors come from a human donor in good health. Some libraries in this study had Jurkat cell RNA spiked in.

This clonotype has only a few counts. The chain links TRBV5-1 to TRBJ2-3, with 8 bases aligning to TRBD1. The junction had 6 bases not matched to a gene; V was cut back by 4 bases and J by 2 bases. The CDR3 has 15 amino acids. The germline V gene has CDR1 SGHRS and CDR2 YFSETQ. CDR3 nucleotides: TGCGCCAGCAGCGTCGGACAGGGTTACACAGATACGCAGTATTTT. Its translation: CASSVGQGYTDTQYF.

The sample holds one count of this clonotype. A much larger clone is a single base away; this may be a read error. This CDR3 reads CAGSGIRFHF. For the CDR3, the DNA is TGTGCCGGCAGCGGGATTAGGTTTCACTTC. The chain uses TRBV9 and TRBJ2-5, with 7 positions matching TRBD2. This CDR3 spans 10 amino acids. Looked up from germline, CDR1 is SGDLS and CDR2 is YYNGEE. The whole variable domain, filled in from reference TRBV9 and TRBJ2-5, reads DSGVTQTPKHLITATGQRVTLRCSPRSGDLSVYWYQQSLDQGLQFLIQYYNGEERAKGNILERFSAQQFPDLHSELNLSSLELGDSALYFCAGSGIRFHFGPGTRLLVL.

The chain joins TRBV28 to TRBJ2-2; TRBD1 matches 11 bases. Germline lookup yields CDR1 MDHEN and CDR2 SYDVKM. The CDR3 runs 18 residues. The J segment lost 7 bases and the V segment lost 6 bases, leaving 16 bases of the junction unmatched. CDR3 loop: CASSGPEGQGALGGELFF. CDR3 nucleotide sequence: TGTGCCAGCAGCGGCCCGGAAGGACAGGGGGCCCTGGGCGGGGAGCTGTTTTTT.

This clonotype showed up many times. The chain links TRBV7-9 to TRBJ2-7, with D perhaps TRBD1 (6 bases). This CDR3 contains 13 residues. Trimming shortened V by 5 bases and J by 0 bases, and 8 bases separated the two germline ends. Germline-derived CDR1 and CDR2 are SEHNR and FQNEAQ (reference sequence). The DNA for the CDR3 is TGTGCCAGCAGCAACAGGGCCTCCTACGAGCAGTACTTC. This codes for CASSNRASYEQYF.

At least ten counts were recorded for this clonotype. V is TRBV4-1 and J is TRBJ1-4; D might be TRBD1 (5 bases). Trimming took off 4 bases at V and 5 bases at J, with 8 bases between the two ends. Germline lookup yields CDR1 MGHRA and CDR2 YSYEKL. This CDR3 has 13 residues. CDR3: CASSLGLNEKLFF. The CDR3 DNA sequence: TGCGCCAGCAGCCTGGGACTCAATGAAAAACTGTTTTTT.

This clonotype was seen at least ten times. The CDR3 DNA follows: TGTGCCAGCAGCTTGGGCCCTACAGGGCAAAAAAGCTCTGGGGCCAACGTCCTGACTTTC. Protein: CASSLGPTGQKSSGANVLTF. The rearrangement joins TRBV5-5 to TRBJ2-6; D is perhaps TRBD1 (6 bases). V lost 0 bases and J lost 0, with 19 bases in between. This CDR3 comprises 20 residues. Germline loops: CDR1 SGHKS, CDR2 YYEKEE (reference sequence).

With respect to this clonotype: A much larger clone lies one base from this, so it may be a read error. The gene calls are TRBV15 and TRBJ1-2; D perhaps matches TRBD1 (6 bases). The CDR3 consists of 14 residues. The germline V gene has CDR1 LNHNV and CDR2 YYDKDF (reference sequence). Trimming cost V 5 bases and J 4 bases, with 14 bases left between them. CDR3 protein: CATSGATGPYGYTF. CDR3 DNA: TGTGCCACCAGCGGAGCAACAGGGCCCTATGGCTACACCTTC.

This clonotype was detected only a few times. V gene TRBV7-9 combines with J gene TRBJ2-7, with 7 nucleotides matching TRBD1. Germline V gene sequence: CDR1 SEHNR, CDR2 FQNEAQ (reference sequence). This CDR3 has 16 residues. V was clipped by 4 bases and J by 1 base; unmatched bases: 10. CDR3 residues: CASSSSTGLRSYEQYF. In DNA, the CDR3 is TGTGCCAGCAGCTCCTCGACAGGGTTAAGATCCTACGAGCAGTACTTC.

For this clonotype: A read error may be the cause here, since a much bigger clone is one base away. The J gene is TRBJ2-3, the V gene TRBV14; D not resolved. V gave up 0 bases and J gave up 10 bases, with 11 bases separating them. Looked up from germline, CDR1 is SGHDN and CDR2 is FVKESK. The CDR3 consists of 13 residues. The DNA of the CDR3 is TGTGCCAGCAGCCAAGATCTGTTGGATGCGCAGTATTTT. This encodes CASSQDLLDAQYF.

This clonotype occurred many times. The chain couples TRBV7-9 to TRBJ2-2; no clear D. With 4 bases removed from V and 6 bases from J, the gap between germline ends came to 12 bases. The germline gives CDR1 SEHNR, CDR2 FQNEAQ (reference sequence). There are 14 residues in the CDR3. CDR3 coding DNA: TGTGCCAGCAGCTCCATCCCGAGCGCCGGGGAGCTGTTTTTT. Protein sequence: CASSSIPSAGELFF.

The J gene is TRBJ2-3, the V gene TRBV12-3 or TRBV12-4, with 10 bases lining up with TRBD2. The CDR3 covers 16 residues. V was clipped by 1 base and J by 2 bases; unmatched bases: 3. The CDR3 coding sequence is TGTGCCAGCAGTTTAGGAGCGGGAGGGTTCACAGATACGCAGTATTTT. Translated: CASSLGAGGFTDTQYF.

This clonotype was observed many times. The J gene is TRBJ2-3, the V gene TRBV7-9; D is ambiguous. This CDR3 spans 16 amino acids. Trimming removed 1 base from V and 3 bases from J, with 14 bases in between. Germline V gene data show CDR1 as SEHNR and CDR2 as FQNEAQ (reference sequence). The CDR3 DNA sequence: TGTGCCAGCAGCTTAGATGAGAGAACAATGACAGATACGCAGTATTTT. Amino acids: CASSLDERTMTDTQYF.

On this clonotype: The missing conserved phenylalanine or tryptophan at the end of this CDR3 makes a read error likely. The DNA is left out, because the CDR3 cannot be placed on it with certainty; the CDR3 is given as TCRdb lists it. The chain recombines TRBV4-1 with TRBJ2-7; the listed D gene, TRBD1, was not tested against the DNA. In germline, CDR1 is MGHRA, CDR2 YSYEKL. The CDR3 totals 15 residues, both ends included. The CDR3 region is CASSQDRGQGYEHYI.

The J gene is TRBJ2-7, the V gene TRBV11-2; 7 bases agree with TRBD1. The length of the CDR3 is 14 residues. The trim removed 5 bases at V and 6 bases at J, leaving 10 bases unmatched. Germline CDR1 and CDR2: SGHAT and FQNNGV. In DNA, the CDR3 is TGTGCCAGCAGCCTCCCGACAGGGACGGGCGAGCAGTACTTC. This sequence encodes CASSLPTGTGEQYF.

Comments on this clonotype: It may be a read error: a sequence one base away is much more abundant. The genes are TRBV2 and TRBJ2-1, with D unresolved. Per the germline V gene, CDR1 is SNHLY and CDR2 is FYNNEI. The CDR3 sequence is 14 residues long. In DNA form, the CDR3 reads TGTGCCGGCAGTGAAGTTGTGGCCGAAAGAGAGCAGTTCTTC. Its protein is CAGSEVVAEREQFF.

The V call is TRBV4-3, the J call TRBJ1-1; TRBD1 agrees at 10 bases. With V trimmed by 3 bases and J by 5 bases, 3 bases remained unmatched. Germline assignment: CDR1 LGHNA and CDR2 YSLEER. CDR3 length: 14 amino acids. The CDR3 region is CASSQTGGDTEAFF. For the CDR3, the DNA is TGCGCCAGCAGCCAGACAGGGGGCGATACTGAAGCTTTCTTT.

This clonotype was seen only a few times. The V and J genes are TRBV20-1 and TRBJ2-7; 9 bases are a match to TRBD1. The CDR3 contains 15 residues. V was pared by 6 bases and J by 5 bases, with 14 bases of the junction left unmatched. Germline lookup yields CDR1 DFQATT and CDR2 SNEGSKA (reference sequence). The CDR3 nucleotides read TGCAGTGCCAACCCCGGGACAGGGTCATTCCACGAGCAGTACTTC. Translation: CSANPGTGSFHEQYF.

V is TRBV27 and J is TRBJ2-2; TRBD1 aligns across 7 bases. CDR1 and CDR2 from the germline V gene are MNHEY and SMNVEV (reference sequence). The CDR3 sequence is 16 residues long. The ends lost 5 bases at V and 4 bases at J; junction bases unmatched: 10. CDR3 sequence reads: CASSGVGQGVTGELFF. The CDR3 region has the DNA TGTGCCAGCAGTGGGGTCGGTCAGGGGGTCACCGGGGAGCTGTTTTTT.

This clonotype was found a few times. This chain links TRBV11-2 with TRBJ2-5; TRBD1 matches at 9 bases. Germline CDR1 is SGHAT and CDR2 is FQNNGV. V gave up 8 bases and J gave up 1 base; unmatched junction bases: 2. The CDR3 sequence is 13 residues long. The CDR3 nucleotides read TGTGCCAGCGAGGGACAGGGCCAAGAGACCCAGTACTTC. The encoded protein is CASEGQGQETQYF.

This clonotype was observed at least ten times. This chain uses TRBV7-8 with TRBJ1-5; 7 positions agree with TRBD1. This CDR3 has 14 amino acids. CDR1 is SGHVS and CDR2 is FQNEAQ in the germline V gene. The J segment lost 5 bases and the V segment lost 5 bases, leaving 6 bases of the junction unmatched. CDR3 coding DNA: TGTGCCAGCAGCCTACAGGGGACCTATCAGCCCCAGCATTTT. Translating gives CASSLQGTYQPQHF.

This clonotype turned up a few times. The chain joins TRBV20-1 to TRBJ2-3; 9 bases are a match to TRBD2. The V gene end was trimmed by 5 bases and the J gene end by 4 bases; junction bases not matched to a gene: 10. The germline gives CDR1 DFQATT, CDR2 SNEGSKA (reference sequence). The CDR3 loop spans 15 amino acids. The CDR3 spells CSASSGALQADTQYF. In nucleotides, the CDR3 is TGCAGTGCTTCTAGCGGGGCCCTCCAAGCAGATACGCAGTATTTT.

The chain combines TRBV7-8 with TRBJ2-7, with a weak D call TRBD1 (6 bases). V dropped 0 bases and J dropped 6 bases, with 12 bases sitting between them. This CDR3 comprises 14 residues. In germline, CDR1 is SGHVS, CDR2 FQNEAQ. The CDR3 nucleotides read TGTGCCAGCAGCTTAGCGGAGTCAGGGGTCGAGCAGTACTTC. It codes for CASSLAESGVEQYF.

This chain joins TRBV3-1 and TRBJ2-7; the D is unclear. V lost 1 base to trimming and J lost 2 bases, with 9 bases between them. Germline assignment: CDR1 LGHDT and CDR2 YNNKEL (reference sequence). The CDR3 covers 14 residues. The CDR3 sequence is CASSQGTDAYEQYF. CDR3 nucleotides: TGTGCCAGCAGCCAAGGGACGGATGCCTACGAGCAGTACTTC.

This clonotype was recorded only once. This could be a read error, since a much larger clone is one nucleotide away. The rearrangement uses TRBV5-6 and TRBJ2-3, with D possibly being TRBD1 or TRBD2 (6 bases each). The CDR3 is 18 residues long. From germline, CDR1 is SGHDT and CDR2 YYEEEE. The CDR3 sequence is CASSLGLSGSGAEDAQYF. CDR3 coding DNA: TGTGCCAGCAGCTTAGGTTTATCAGGTTCGGGGGCCGAAGATGCGCAGTATTTT.

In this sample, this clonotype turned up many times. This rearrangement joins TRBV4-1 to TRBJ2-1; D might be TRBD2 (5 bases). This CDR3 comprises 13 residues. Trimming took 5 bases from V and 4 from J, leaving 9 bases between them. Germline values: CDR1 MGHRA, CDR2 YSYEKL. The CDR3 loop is CASSDGNYNEQFF. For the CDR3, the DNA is TGCGCCAGCAGCGACGGGAATTACAATGAGCAGTTCTTC.

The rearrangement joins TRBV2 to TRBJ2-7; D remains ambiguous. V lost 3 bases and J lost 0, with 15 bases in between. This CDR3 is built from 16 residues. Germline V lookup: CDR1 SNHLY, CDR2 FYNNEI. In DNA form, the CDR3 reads TGTGCCAGCAGTGATGCATGGCAGCAGACCTCCTACGAGCAGTACTTC. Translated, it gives CASSDAWQQTSYEQYF.